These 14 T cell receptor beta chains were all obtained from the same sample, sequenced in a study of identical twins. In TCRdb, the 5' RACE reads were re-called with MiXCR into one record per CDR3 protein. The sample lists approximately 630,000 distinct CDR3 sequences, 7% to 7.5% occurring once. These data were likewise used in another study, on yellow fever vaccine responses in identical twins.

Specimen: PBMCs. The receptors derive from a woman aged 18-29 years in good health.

The CDR3 here is CASRMGGTGNEKLFF. The CDR3 coding sequence is TGCGCCAGCCGCATGGGAGGGACCGGTAATGAAAAACTGTTTTTT. This chain uses TRBV5-1 with TRBJ1-4; tentatively, D is TRBD1 (5 bases). This CDR3 region has 15 residues. Germline CDR1 SGHRS, CDR2 YFSETQ. Trimming removed 7 bases at V and 4 bases at J, with 17 bases between.

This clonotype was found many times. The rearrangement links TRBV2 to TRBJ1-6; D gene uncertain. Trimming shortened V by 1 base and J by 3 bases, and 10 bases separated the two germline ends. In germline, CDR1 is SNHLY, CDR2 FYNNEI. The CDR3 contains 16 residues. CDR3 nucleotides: TGTGCCAGCAGTGAAGAAGGGCCGGGCTATAATTCACCCCTCCACTTT. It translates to CASSEEGPGYNSPLHF.

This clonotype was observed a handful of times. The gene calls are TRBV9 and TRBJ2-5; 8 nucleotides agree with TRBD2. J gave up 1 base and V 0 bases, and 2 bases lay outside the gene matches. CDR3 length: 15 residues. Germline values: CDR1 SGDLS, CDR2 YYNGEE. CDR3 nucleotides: TGTGCCAGCAGCGTAGGAGCGGGAGCCCAAGAGACCCAGTACTTC. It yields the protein CASSVGAGAQETQYF.

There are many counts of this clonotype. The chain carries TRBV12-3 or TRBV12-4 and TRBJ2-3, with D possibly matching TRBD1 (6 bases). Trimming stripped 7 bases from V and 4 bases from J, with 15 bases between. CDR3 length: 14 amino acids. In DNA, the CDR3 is TGTGCCAGCACAAGGACAGAAAGGCCAGATACGCAGTATTTT. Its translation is CASTRTERPDTQYF.

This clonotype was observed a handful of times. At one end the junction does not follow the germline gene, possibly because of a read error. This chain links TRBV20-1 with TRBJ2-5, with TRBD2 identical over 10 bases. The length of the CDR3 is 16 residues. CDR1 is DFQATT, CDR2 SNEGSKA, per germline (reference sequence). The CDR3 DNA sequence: TGCTGTGCTAGTCGCCTAGCGGGAGAGGGACAAGAGACCCAGTACTTC. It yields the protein CCASRLAGEGQETQYF.

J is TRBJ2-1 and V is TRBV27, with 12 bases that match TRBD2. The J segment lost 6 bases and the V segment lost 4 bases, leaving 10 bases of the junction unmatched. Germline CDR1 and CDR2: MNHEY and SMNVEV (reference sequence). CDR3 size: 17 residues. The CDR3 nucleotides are TGTGCCAGCAGTTCCTACGCTAGCGGGGGGGCGGGCAATGAGCAGTTCTTC. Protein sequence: CASSSYASGGAGNEQFF.

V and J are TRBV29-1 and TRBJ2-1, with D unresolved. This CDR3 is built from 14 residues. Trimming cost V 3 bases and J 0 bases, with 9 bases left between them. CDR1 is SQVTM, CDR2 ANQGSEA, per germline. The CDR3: CSVDRSSSYNEQFF. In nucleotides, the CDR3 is TGCAGCGTTGACAGGTCGAGCTCCTACAATGAGCAGTTCTTC.

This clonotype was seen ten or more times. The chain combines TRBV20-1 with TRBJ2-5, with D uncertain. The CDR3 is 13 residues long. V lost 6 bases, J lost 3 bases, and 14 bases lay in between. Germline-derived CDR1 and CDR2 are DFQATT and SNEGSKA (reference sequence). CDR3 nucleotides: TGCAGTGCCGTAGGCGGTATTGAAGAGACCCAGTACTTC. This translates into CSAVGGIEETQYF.

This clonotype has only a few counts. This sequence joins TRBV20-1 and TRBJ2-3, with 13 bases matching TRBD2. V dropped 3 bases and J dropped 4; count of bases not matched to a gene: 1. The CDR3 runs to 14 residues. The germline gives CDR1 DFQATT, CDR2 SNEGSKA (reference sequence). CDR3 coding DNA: TGCAGTGCTAGGACTAGCGGGAGGCCAGATACGCAGTATTTT. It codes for CSARTSGRPDTQYF.

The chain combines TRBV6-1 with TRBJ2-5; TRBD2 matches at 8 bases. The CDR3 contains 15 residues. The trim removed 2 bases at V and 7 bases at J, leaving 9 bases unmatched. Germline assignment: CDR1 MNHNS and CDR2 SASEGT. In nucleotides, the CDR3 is TGTGCCAGCAGTGAACCCAGCGGGGGCGGTGGGACCCAGTACTTC. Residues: CASSEPSGGGGTQYF.

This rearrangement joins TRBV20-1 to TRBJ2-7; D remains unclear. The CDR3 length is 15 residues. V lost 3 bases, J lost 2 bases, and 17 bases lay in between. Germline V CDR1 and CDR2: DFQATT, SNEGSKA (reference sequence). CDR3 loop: CSASLPGGNPYEQYV. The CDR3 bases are TGCAGTGCTAGCCTTCCTGGCGGAAACCCCTACGAGCAGTACGTC.

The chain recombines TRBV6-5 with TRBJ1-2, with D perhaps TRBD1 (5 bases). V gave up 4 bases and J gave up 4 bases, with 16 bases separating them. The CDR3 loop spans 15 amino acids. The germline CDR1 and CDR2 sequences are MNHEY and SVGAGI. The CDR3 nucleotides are TGTGCCAGCAGTTGGCCAGGGAGACCCCTCTATGGCTACACCTTC. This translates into CASSWPGRPLYGYTF.

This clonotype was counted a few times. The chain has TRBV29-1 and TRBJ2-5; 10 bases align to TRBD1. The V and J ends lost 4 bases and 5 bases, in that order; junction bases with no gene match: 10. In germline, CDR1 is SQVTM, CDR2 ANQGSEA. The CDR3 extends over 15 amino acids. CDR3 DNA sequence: TGCAGCGTTGTGAAAGGACAGGGGGTCGGGGAGACCCAGTACTTC. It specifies CSVVKGQGVGETQYF. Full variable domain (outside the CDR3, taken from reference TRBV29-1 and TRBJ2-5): SAVISQKPSRDICQRGTSLTIQCQVDSQVTMMFWYRQQPGQSLTLIATANQGSEATYESGFVIDKFPISRPNLTFSTLTVSNMSPEDSSIYLCSVVKGQGVGETQYFGPGTRLLVL.

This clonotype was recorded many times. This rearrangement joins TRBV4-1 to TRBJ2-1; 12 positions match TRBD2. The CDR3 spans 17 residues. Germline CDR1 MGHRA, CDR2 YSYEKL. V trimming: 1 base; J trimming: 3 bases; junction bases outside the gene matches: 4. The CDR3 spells CASSQGLAGGSYNEQFF. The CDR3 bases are TGCGCCAGCAGCCAAGGCCTAGCGGGGGGGAGCTACAATGAGCAGTTCTTC.